What follows are 11 T cell receptor beta chains derived from one specimen sequenced in a study of blood T cell repertoires in COVID-19. The repertoire was sequenced with immunoSEQ multiplex PCR; TCRdb's copy has only in-frame clones and lacks some. This sample has roughly 120,000 clones, with around 70% found just once. The sequenced sample consisted of peripheral blood. The receptor source for this set is a man aged 80 or over with COVID-19, enrolled during active disease.

The chain uses TRBV28 and TRBJ1-1; the match to TRBD1 covers 7 bases. Germline V gene data show CDR1 as MDHEN and CDR2 as SYDVKM. The V segment lost 6 bases and the J segment 0 bases; nucleotides outside the gene matches: 7. The CDR3 extends over 15 amino acids. DNA of the CDR3: TGTGCCAGCAGCCTAGACAGGGAGATGAACACTGAAGCTTTCTTT. It translates to CASSLDREMNTEAFF.

About this clone itself: Other DNA sequences in the same sample also yield this CDR3. This chain joins TRBV19 and TRBJ2-7; TRBD2 matches 13 bases. Losses at the gene ends were 3 bases for V and 4 bases for J; bases not matched to a gene: 3. Germline V gene data show CDR1 as LNHDA and CDR2 as SQIVND (reference sequence). CDR3 length equals 15 residues. CDR3: CASSIRTSGSYEQYF. The DNA of the CDR3 is TGTGCCAGTAGTATTCGGACTAGCGGGAGTTACGAGCAGTACTTC.

The rearrangement links TRBV6-1 to TRBJ1-2; D is ambiguous. Trimming shortened V by 2 bases and J by 1 base, and 5 bases separated the two germline ends. This CDR3 is 13 amino acids long. Germline CDR1 and CDR2: MNHNS and SASEGT. The CDR3 loop is CASSESGNYGYTF. The DNA for the CDR3 is TGTGCCAGCAGTGAAAGCGGTAACTATGGCTACACCTTC.

V usage is TRBV7-8 and J usage is TRBJ2-7, with 11 positions matching TRBD2. CDR3 length: 15 residues. Germline CDR1 and CDR2: SGHVS and FQNEAQ. Germline trimming cut 4 bases from V and 5 bases from J; bases unmatched to any gene: 7. CDR3 in amino acids: CASSSIAGGPNEQYF. For the CDR3, the DNA is TGTGCCAGCAGCTCAATAGCGGGAGGGCCGAACGAGCAGTACTTC.

The chain combines TRBV13 with TRBJ2-7; the match to TRBD1 covers 7 bases. The germline CDR1 and CDR2 sequences are PRHDT and FYEKMQ (reference sequence). The CDR3 has 14 residues. The trim removed 5 bases at V and 3 bases at J, leaving 7 bases unmatched. The CDR3 nucleotides read TGTGCCAGCAGCCCGGTGGACAGGAACTACGAGCAGTACTTC. Its protein product is CASSPVDRNYEQYF.

The chain has TRBV28 and TRBJ2-7; possible D gene TRBD1, 5 bases. The germline V and J ends were trimmed by 7 bases and 6 bases, with 13 bases remaining between them. CDR1 MDHEN and CDR2 SYDVKM come from the germline V gene. This CDR3 is 12 amino acids long. Here the CDR3 reads CASTPPRGEQYF. The CDR3 DNA follows: TGTGCCAGCACCCCCCCAAGGGGCGAGCAGTACTTC.

This clone was counted between two and nine times. The chain joins TRBV28 to TRBJ2-7; the match to TRBD2 covers 7 bases. The length of the CDR3 is 15 residues. Trimming took 5 bases from V and 0 from J; bases not matched to a gene: 7. Germline-derived CDR1 and CDR2 are MDHEN and SYDVKM. The CDR3 loop is CASSLSGGYSYEQYF. CDR3 in DNA: TGTGCCAGCAGTCTCTCGGGGGGTTACTCCTACGAGCAGTACTTC.

This chain links TRBV6-5 with TRBJ1-1, with TRBD1 matching 10 bases. Losses at the gene ends were 4 bases for V and 3 bases for J; bases not matched to a gene: 2. CDR3 length equals 14 residues. CDR1 and CDR2 from the germline V gene are MNHEY and SVGAGI. The CDR3 bases are TGTGCCAGCAGTTCGGACAGGGGGGACACTGAAGCTTTCTTT. This codes for CASSSDRGDTEAFF.

In nucleotides, the CDR3 is TGTGCCGCAGAGGGGGGGAGAGACCAAGAGACCCAGTACTTC. This codes for CAAEGGRDQETQYF. V usage is TRBV7-9 and J usage is TRBJ2-5; possible D gene TRBD2, 7 bases. Germline V gene data show CDR1 as SEHNR and CDR2 as FQNEAQ (reference sequence). V was cut by 11 bases and J by 0 bases, with 16 bases left in between. This CDR3 is 14 amino acids long.

This clone occurred once. This chain links TRBV28 with TRBJ2-3, with TRBD1 matching 9 bases. CDR1 is MDHEN and CDR2 is SYDVKM in the germline V gene. The length of the CDR3 is 15 residues. With V trimmed by 6 bases and J by 0 bases, 4 bases remained unmatched. This CDR3 is CASRKTGGSTDTQYF. CDR3 in DNA: TGTGCCAGCAGGAAAACAGGGGGCAGCACAGATACGCAGTATTTT. The full variable domain, with the rest looked up from reference TRBV28 and TRBJ2-3, is DVKVTQSSRYLVKRTGEKVFLECVQDMDHENMFWYRQDPGLGLRLIYFSYDVKMKEKGDIPEGYSVSREKKERFSLILESASTNQTSMYLCASRKTGGSTDTQYFGPGTRLTVL.

This chain links TRBV30 with TRBJ1-5; no clear D gene. Between the trimmed V and J ends, which lost 2 bases and 3 bases, there was a span of 11 bases. Germline V gives CDR1 GTSNPN, CDR2 SVGIG (reference sequence). There are 14 residues in the CDR3. CDR3 loop: CAWSSLSANQPQHF. For the CDR3, the DNA is TGTGCCTGGAGTAGTCTCAGTGCCAATCAGCCCCAGCATTTT.